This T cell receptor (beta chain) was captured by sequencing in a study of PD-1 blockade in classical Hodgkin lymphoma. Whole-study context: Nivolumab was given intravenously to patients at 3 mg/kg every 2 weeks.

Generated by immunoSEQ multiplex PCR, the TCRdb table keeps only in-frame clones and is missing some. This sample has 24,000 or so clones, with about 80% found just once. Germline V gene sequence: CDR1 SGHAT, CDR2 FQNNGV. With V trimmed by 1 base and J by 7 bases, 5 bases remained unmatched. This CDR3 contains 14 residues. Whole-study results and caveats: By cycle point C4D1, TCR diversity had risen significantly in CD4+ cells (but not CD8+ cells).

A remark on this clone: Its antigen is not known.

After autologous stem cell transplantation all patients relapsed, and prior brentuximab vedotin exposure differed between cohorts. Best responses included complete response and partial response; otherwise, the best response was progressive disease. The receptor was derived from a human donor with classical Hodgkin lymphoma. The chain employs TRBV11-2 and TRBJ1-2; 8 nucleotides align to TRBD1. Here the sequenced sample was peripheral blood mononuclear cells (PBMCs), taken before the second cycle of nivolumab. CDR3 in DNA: TGTGCCAGCAGCTTAGTTCGGCAGGGGGCTGGCTACACCTTC. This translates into CASSLVRQGAGYTF. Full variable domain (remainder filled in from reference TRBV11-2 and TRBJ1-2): EAGVAQSPRYKIIEKRQSVAFWCNPISGHATLYWYQQILGQGPKLLIQFQNNGVVDDSQLPKDRFSAERLKGVDSTLKIQPAKLEDSAVYLCASSLVRQGAGYTFGSGTRLTVV.